A single sample is the source of the 7 T cell receptor beta chains below, sequenced in a study of blood T cell repertoires in COVID-19. Generated by immunoSEQ multiplex PCR, the TCRdb table keeps only in-frame clones and is missing some. The sample records about 180,000 clones, roughly 86% being singletons. The sample comprised peripheral blood. The receptor source for this set is a man in his sixties with COVID-19, enrolled during active disease.

This rearrangement joins TRBV2 to TRBJ2-1; a possible D gene is TRBD2 (5 bases). Germline CDR1 SNHLY, CDR2 FYNNEI. The CDR3 is 11 residues long. The V and J ends lost 9 bases and 9 bases respectively, with 12 bases between them. This CDR3 is CASLSGGEQFF. In DNA, the CDR3 is TGTGCCAGTCTGAGTGGAGGTGAGCAGTTCTTC.

The chain uses TRBV5-4 and TRBJ1-6; TRBD1 matches at 8 bases. The germline gives CDR1 SGHNT, CDR2 YYREEE (reference sequence). CDR3 size: 14 residues. Germline trimming cut 3 bases from V and 10 bases from J; bases unmatched to any gene: 6. The CDR3 DNA follows: TGTGCCAGCAGCTATGGACAGGGTAGCTCACCCCTCCACTTT. As protein: CASSYGQGSSPLHF.

This clone has just a few counts. This chain uses TRBV6-1 with TRBJ2-3; 9 positions agree with TRBD2. V gave up 0 bases and J gave up 4 bases; unmatched junction bases: 2. This CDR3 is 15 amino acids long. The germline V gene encodes CDR1 MNHNS and CDR2 SASEGT. The CDR3 protein is CASSEARGGPDTQYF. The CDR3 bases are TGTGCCAGCAGTGAAGCGCGGGGGGGCCCAGATACGCAGTATTTT.

The CDR3 sequence is CASSPGTGATTDTQYF. In nucleotides, the CDR3 is TGTGCCAGCAGTCCCGGGACAGGGGCCACCACAGATACGCAGTATTTT. The chain recombines TRBV6-6 with TRBJ2-3; TRBD1 aligns across 10 bases. Germline V CDR1 and CDR2: MNHNY, SVGAGI (reference sequence). Trimming cost V 5 bases and J 2 bases; bases outside gene matches: 7. The CDR3 sequence is 16 residues long.

The chain is built from TRBV15 and TRBJ1-6; 7 bases are a match to TRBD1. The CDR3 covers 15 residues. CDR1 is LNHNV, CDR2 YYDKDF, per germline (reference sequence). Trimming removed 0 bases from V and 5 bases from J; junction bases left unmatched: 1. CDR3 nucleotide sequence: TGTGCCACCAGCAGAGACGACAGGGATAATTCACCCCTCCACTTT. Translating gives CATSRDDRDNSPLHF.

The V and J genes are TRBV7-2 and TRBJ2-7, with D unclear. The CDR3 runs 14 residues. Per the germline V gene, CDR1 is SGHTA and CDR2 is FQGNSA. The V gene lost 1 base and the J gene lost 4 bases, with 11 bases spanning the gap. CDR3 amino acids: CASSLGGQNYEQYF. CDR3 coding DNA: TGTGCCAGCAGCTTAGGCGGTCAGAATTACGAGCAGTACTTC.

V is TRBV27 and J is TRBJ1-2; unclear D gene. Trimming took 2 bases from V and 0 from J, leaving 7 bases between them. CDR3 size: 14 residues. Germline values: CDR1 MNHEY, CDR2 SMNVEV (reference sequence). CDR3 protein: CASSLSISNYGYTF. CDR3 coding DNA: TGTGCCAGCAGTTTAAGCATCTCTAACTATGGCTACACCTTC.